These 28 T cell receptor beta chains were all obtained from the same sample, sequenced in a study of blood T cells in healthy people across ages. The second PCR ran roughly 6 to 11 cycles with a sample-barcoded 5' primer and J-beta primers. TCRdb re-derived calls from the 5' RACE reads in MiXCR, one entry per CDR3 protein. The sample has 1.2 million to 1.5 million distinct CDR3 sequences, 59% seen once. Sequenced: blood. The receptors here all came from a man in his late teens or twenties in good health.

A word on this clonotype: The junction departs from germline at one end; a sequencing error may be responsible. CDR3 sequence: CASSWVGGGPEAFF. In DNA, the CDR3 is TGTGCCAGTAGTTGGGTGGGCGGGGGGCCTGAAGCTTTCTTT. V gene TRBV27 combines with J gene TRBJ1-1, with a tentative D call TRBD1 (6 bases). Germline assignment: CDR1 MNHEY and CDR2 SMNVEV (reference sequence). This CDR3 has 14 amino acids.

This sequence joins TRBV13 and TRBJ2-7; 9 bases line up with TRBD1. With V trimmed by 2 bases and J by 5 bases, 7 bases remained unmatched. CDR1 and CDR2 from the germline V gene are PRHDT and FYEKMQ (reference sequence). The CDR3 covers 15 residues. CDR3 protein: CASSLRGTGSDEQYF. The CDR3 nucleotides read TGTGCCAGCAGCTTACGCGGGACAGGGTCGGACGAGCAGTACTTC. The full variable domain, rest sourced from reference TRBV13 and TRBJ2-7, is AAGVIQSPRHLIKEKRETATLKCYPIPRHDTVYWYQQGPGQDPQFLISFYEKMQSDKGSIPDRFSAQQFSDYHSELNMSSLELGDSALYFCASSLRGTGSDEQYFGPGTRLTVT.

This clonotype was counted once. This chain joins TRBV20-1 and TRBJ2-5; TRBD2 agrees at 9 bases. The closer fit of TRBJ2-7 to the DNA end suggests the J call may be wrong. CDR1 and CDR2 from the germline V gene are DFQATT and SNEGSKA (reference sequence). This CDR3 contains 13 residues. The DNA of the CDR3 is TGCAGTGCTTATAGCGGGAGTAACTACGAGCAGTACTTC. This gives the protein CSAYSGSNYEQYF.

The rearrangement joins TRBV2 to TRBJ1-2, with D perhaps TRBD1 (6 bases). This CDR3 has 13 amino acids. Germline V lookup: CDR1 SNHLY, CDR2 FYNNEI. V dropped 8 bases and J dropped 2 bases, with 12 bases sitting between them. This CDR3 is CASALGQNYGYTF. CDR3 in DNA: TGTGCCAGCGCCCTCGGACAGAACTATGGCTACACCTTC.

The gene calls are TRBV19 and TRBJ2-7; tentatively, D is TRBD2 (5 bases). Trimming took 7 bases from V and 0 from J, leaving 10 bases between them. The germline V gene has CDR1 LNHDA and CDR2 SQIVND (reference sequence). The CDR3 runs 13 residues. In DNA, the CDR3 is TGTGCCAGTAAAGAAGGGAGCTCCTACGAGCAGTACTTC. Its translation: CASKEGSSYEQYF.

The V gene is TRBV20-1, the J gene TRBJ1-4; D is ambiguous. With 5 bases removed from V and 3 bases from J, the gap between germline ends came to 10 bases. The CDR3 length is 13 residues. Per germline, CDR1 DFQATT and CDR2 SNEGSKA (reference sequence). The CDR3 region has the DNA TGCAGTGCTTCGGGAAGTCCTAATGAAAAACTGTTTTTT. Its translation is CSASGSPNEKLFF.

Notes on this clonotype: One end of the junction is discordant with germline, which a read error may explain. The V and J genes are TRBV20-1 and TRBJ2-1, with D possibly TRBD1 on 6 matching bases. CDR1 is DFQATT and CDR2 is SNEGSKA in the germline V gene (reference sequence). The CDR3 has 14 residues. Written as DNA, the CDR3 is TGCAGTGCTAGAGCAGGGGTAGGCTACGATGAGCAGTTCTTC. Its protein is CSARAGVGYDEQFF.

For the CDR3, the DNA is TGTGCCAGCAGCCAAGATGAAGGACACTCCTACGAGCAGTACTTC. It encodes CASSQDEGHSYEQYF. The chain links TRBV4-2 to TRBJ2-7; possibly TRBD1 for D (5 bases). The germline CDR1 and CDR2 sequences are LGHNA and YNFKEQ. The V end was cut by 0 bases, the J end by 0 bases, with 9 bases between. CDR3 length: 15 residues.

This chain joins TRBV9 and TRBJ1-1; D gene unclear. CDR3 length equals 13 residues. The germline V gene has CDR1 SGDLS and CDR2 YYNGEE. Deletions cut 0 bases from V and 6 bases from J, with 9 bases between. The CDR3: CASSVEGVAEAFF. CDR3 nucleotide sequence: TGTGCCAGCAGCGTAGAGGGAGTCGCTGAAGCTTTCTTT.

This clonotype turned up a few times. This chain links TRBV6-8 with TRBJ2-3, with 8 nucleotides matching TRBD1. V lost 9 bases and J lost 4; bases outside the gene matches: 6. CDR3 length equals 13 residues. Germline CDR1 is MNHGY and CDR2 is SAAAGT. This CDR3 is CARRTGIADTQYF. The CDR3 bases are TGTGCCAGGCGGACAGGGATCGCAGATACGCAGTATTTT.

This clonotype was observed a handful of times. V and J are TRBV9 and TRBJ2-7; D gene ambiguous. Trimming took off 0 bases at V and 2 bases at J, with 12 bases between the two ends. This CDR3 has 15 amino acids. Germline lookup yields CDR1 SGDLS and CDR2 YYNGEE. CDR3 sequence (DNA): TGTGCCAGCAGCGTAGGGTTTGGGTCGACCTACGAGCAGTACTTC. Amino acids: CASSVGFGSTYEQYF.

This chain connects TRBV3-1 to TRBJ1-2; tentatively, D is TRBD1 (6 bases). V was shortened by 8 bases and J by 8 bases, with 9 bases between the two germline ends. The length of the CDR3 is 10 residues. Germline CDR1 is LGHDT and CDR2 is YNNKEL (reference sequence). The CDR3 coding sequence is TGTGCCAGCGGGGGGCAAGGCTACACCTTC. This gives the protein CASGGQGYTF.

The V call is TRBV28, the J call TRBJ2-7; D tentatively reads TRBD1 or TRBD2 (5 bases each). The CDR3 sequence is 13 residues long. Between the trimmed V and J ends, which lost 6 bases and 5 bases, there was a span of 14 bases. The germline CDR1 and CDR2 sequences are MDHEN and SYDVKM. CDR3 in amino acids: CASSPGWGNEQYF. The CDR3 bases are TGTGCCAGCAGCCCCGGGTGGGGGAACGAGCAGTACTTC.

The chain combines TRBV7-9 with TRBJ2-7, with 8 bases that match TRBD1. Germline CDR1 is SEHNR and CDR2 is FQNEAQ (reference sequence). The ends lost 5 bases at V and 7 bases at J; junction bases unmatched: 10. This CDR3 spans 14 amino acids. The CDR3 loop is CASSPRDRFREQYF. The DNA for the CDR3 is TGTGCCAGCAGCCCTCGGGACAGGTTCAGGGAGCAGTACTTC. Full variable domain (missing parts from reference TRBV7-9 and TRBJ2-7): DTGVSQNPRHKITKRGQNVTFRCDPISEHNRLYWYRQTLGQGPEFLTYFQNEAQLEKSRLLSDRFSAERPKGSFSTLEIQRTEQGDSAMYLCASSPRDRFREQYFGPGTRLTVT.

This clonotype was detected a few times. The gene calls are TRBV5-1 and TRBJ2-6, with D perhaps matching TRBD2 (5 bases). Germline V gene lookup returns CDR1 SGHRS and CDR2 YFSETQ. V lost 4 bases and J 2 bases, leaving 10 bases between the germline ends. CDR3 size: 15 residues. CDR3 amino acids: CASSTGLAGANVLTF. CDR3 in DNA: TGCGCCAGCAGCACCGGACTTGCTGGGGCCAACGTCCTGACTTTC.

The J gene is TRBJ1-5, the V gene TRBV7-2, with D perhaps TRBD1 (5 bases). CDR1 and CDR2 from the germline V gene are SGHTA and FQGNSA. Deletions cut 4 bases from V and 9 bases from J, with 13 bases between. The CDR3 length is 13 residues. The CDR3 is CASSSQADRPQHF. CDR3 nucleotide sequence: TGTGCCAGCAGCTCACAGGCCGATCGGCCCCAGCATTTT.

The V call is TRBV4-1, the J call TRBJ1-4, with TRBD1 as a possible D gene (6 bases). The V gene's germline CDR1 is MGHRA and CDR2 YSYEKL. The CDR3 contains 19 residues. Between the trimmed V and J ends, which lost 4 bases and 0 bases, there was a span of 21 bases. CDR3 amino acids: CASSPGTPESYSTNEKLFF. CDR3 nucleotides: TGCGCCAGCAGCCCGGGGACACCAGAGAGCTATTCAACTAATGAAAAACTGTTTTTT.

In this sample, this clonotype turned up a few times. J is TRBJ2-1 and V is TRBV4-1, with TRBD2 matching over 10 bases. The better agreement between TRBJ2-7 and the DNA end casts doubt on the J call. The CDR3 has 16 residues. Germline CDR1 and CDR2: MGHRA and YSYEKL. The DNA of the CDR3 is TGCGCCAGCAGCCAAGATAGGACTAGCGGCCTTGACGAGCAGTACTTC. Amino acid sequence: CASSQDRTSGLDEQYF.

The chain is built from TRBV3-1 and TRBJ2-3; D gene unclear. Trimming removed 6 bases from V and 0 bases from J, with 16 bases in between. Germline CDR1 and CDR2: LGHDT and YNNKEL (reference sequence). CDR3 length: 16 amino acids. The CDR3 coding sequence is TGTGCCAGCAGTACCAAAGACTCGACTAGCACAGATACGCAGTATTTT. It yields the protein CASSTKDSTSTDTQYF.

The chain uses TRBV7-6 and TRBJ2-3, with D perhaps TRBD1 (6 bases). The CDR3 extends over 16 amino acids. Germline CDR1 and CDR2: SGHVS and FNYEAQ. Trimming left V 1 base short and J 1 base short, with 12 bases between. CDR3 residues: CASSLDRVLRTDTQYF. The CDR3, as DNA: TGTGCCAGCAGCTTAGACAGGGTCTTACGCACAGATACGCAGTATTTT.

V usage is TRBV12-3 or TRBV12-4 and J usage is TRBJ2-7, with D possibly being TRBD2 (5 bases). Deletions cut 6 bases from V and 6 bases from J, with 24 bases between. The CDR3 is 16 amino acids. The CDR3 protein is CASRDSDGQAIGEQYF. The CDR3 DNA follows: TGTGCCAGCAGGGACTCGGACGGGCAAGCCATCGGCGAGCAGTACTTC.

This clonotype has more than one count but fewer than ten. This chain links TRBV11-2 with TRBJ2-7; D is unclear. This CDR3 has 15 residues. Per the germline V gene, CDR1 is SGHAT and CDR2 is FQNNGV. V lost 3 bases to trimming and J lost 4 bases, with 16 bases between them. In nucleotides, the CDR3 is TGTGCCAGCAGCTTTTGGCGCTCCCCCTATTACGAGCAGTACTTC. Protein: CASSFWRSPYYEQYF. The whole variable domain, filled in from reference TRBV11-2 and TRBJ2-7, reads EAGVAQSPRYKIIEKRQSVAFWCNPISGHATLYWYQQILGQGPKLLIQFQNNGVVDDSQLPKDRFSAERLKGVDSTLKIQPAKLEDSAVYLCASSFWRSPYYEQYFGPGTRLTVT.

This clonotype was recorded only once. CDR3 amino acids: CSVLQQGQGYTF. As DNA, the CDR3 is TGCAGCGTCCTTCAACAGGGCCAGGGCTACACCTTC. The chain has TRBV29-1 and TRBJ1-2, with D maybe TRBD1 (6 bases). Germline CDR1 reads SQVTM; CDR2 reads ANQGSEA. The V end lost 6 bases, the J end lost 8 bases, and 16 bases lay between the germline ends. The CDR3 is 12 residues long.

This rearrangement joins TRBV29-1 to TRBJ1-1; D uncertain. Germline V gene lookup returns CDR1 SQVTM and CDR2 ANQGSEA. The CDR3 totals 13 residues. Trimming removed 3 bases from V and 6 bases from J, with 14 bases in between. The DNA of the CDR3 is TGCAGCGTTGACGAATCAGAAGGTGCTGAAGCTTTCTTT. Protein: CSVDESEGAEAFF.

This clonotype was seen only a few times. The chain joins TRBV29-1 to TRBJ2-7; 7 bases are shared with TRBD1. The CDR3 has 10 amino acids. The germline V gene encodes CDR1 SQVTM and CDR2 ANQGSEA. V dropped 7 bases and J dropped 6; count of bases not matched to a gene: 3. CDR3 in amino acids: CSATGAEQYF. CDR3 bases: TGCAGCGCTACAGGGGCCGAGCAGTACTTC.

The CDR3 loop reads CASSPSGSRGQQFF. In DNA, the CDR3 is TGCGCCAGCAGCCCTAGCGGTTCCAGGGGGCAGCAGTTCTTC. The chain recombines TRBV5-1 with TRBJ2-1; D possibly corresponds to TRBD1 (8 bases). CDR1 SGHRS and CDR2 YFSETQ come from the germline V gene. V lost 4 bases to trimming and J lost 11 bases, with 19 bases between them. The CDR3 has 14 amino acids.

The chain combines TRBV7-9 with TRBJ2-5; no reliable D call. CDR3 length: 13 residues. Germline assignment: CDR1 SEHNR and CDR2 FQNEAQ (reference sequence). V dropped 3 bases and J dropped 13 bases, with 18 bases sitting between them. CDR3 nucleotides: TGTGCCAGCAGCTTCTCGGTCGACCAGAGAACGTACTTC. Translation gives CASSFSVDQRTYF.

J is TRBJ2-4 and V is TRBV10-3; 7 positions match TRBD2. Germline V gene lookup returns CDR1 ENHRY and CDR2 SYGVKD. The V gene end was trimmed by 3 bases and the J gene end by 13 bases; junction bases not matched to a gene: 3. CDR3 length: 11 amino acids. CDR3 loop: CAISDRGEQYF. The CDR3, as DNA: TGTGCCATCAGTGACCGGGGGGAGCAGTACTTC.